The 23 T cell receptor beta chains listed next were all sequenced from one sample in a study of T cell responses to AZD1222 COVID-19 vaccine. The assay was immunoSEQ multiplex PCR, and TCRdb's table has in-frame clones only and misses some. The sample includes 150,000 to 200,000 clones, 88% seen only once; the top ten take about 7.2%. The specimen comprised peripheral blood, sampled on day 0 of AZD1222 vaccination. Receptors were obtained from an adult in good health.

Concerning this clone itself: This same CDR3 is encoded by further DNA sequences in the sample. The rearrangement uses TRBV2 and TRBJ2-2; TRBD2 might be the D (5 bases). V gave up 4 bases and J gave up 5 bases, with 8 bases separating them. The CDR3 contains 13 residues. Germline-derived CDR1 and CDR2 are SNHLY and FYNNEI. CDR3 protein: CASSVTRTGELFF. Written as DNA, the CDR3 is TGTGCCAGCAGTGTAACTAGAACCGGGGAGCTGTTTTTT. Full variable domain (missing parts from reference TRBV2 and TRBJ2-2): EPEVTQTPSHQVTQMGQEVILRCVPISNHLYFYWYRQILGQKVEFLVSFYNNEISEKSEIFDDQFSVERPDGSNFTLKIRSTKLEDSAMYFCASSVTRTGELFFGEGSRLTVL.

The chain uses TRBV7-3 and TRBJ2-5, with 7 bases matching TRBD2. J lost 1 base, V lost 2 bases, and 7 bases had no gene match. This CDR3 region has 16 residues. The germline gives CDR1 SGHTA, CDR2 FQGTGA. CDR3 loop: CASSLPSPGGQETQYF. The CDR3 nucleotides read TGTGCCAGCAGCTTACCGTCGCCGGGGGGCCAAGAGACCCAGTACTTC.

The chain employs TRBV28 and TRBJ1-5, with 8 bases that match TRBD1. J lost 2 bases, V lost 6 bases, and 12 bases had no gene match. CDR3 length: 17 amino acids. Germline assignment: CDR1 MDHEN and CDR2 SYDVKM. For the CDR3, the DNA is TGTGCCAGCAGCCGTACGACAGGGGCGGGGGGCAATCAGCCCCAGCATTTT. It yields the protein CASSRTTGAGGNQPQHF.

The J gene is TRBJ2-2, the V gene TRBV28, with no clear D. This CDR3 contains 13 residues. V lost 4 bases and J lost 1, with 4 bases in between. The germline V gene encodes CDR1 MDHEN and CDR2 SYDVKM. Here the CDR3 reads CASSYMNTGELFF. The CDR3 coding sequence is TGTGCCAGCAGTTACATGAACACCGGGGAGCTGTTTTTT.

The V gene is TRBV5-1, the J gene TRBJ1-2, with TRBD1 matching over 10 bases. V was clipped by 4 bases and J by 6 bases; unmatched bases: 3. Germline CDR1 and CDR2: SGHRS and YFSETQ. The CDR3 is 13 amino acids. The CDR3 nucleotides are TGCGCCAGCAGCCCCGGGACAGGGGATGGCTACACCTTC. Protein: CASSPGTGDGYTF.

This chain joins TRBV5-3 and TRBJ1-2, with TRBD1 matching over 7 bases. TRBV5-3 is an ORF for which the function is uncertain. After removal of 4 bases from V and 5 bases from J, the junction contained 14 bases not matched to a gene. This CDR3 is 16 amino acids long. The CDR3 DNA sequence: TGTGCCAGAAGCCGGGACAGAGCCGCCCGTGGGTATGGCTACACCTTC. Encoded protein: CARSRDRAARGYGYTF.

The chain has TRBV5-8 and TRBJ1-6; D ambiguous. V was cut by 1 base and J by 10 bases, with 9 bases left in between. Germline CDR1 and CDR2: SGHTS and YDEGEE. The CDR3 contains 13 residues. CDR3: CASSLTAQSPLHF. The CDR3 DNA reads as TGTGCCAGCAGCTTGACAGCCCAATCACCCCTCCACTTT.

The chain uses TRBV6-4 and TRBJ2-7; 9 bases match TRBD2. The CDR3 is 14 residues long. The ends lost 0 bases at V and 4 bases at J; junction bases unmatched: 1. Germline V gene lookup returns CDR1 MRHNA and CDR2 SNTAGT. The CDR3 DNA reads TGTGCCAGCAGTGACTCTAGCGGGGGTTACGAGCAGTACTTC. This sequence encodes CASSDSSGGYEQYF.

This sequence joins TRBV2 and TRBJ2-2, with D unresolved. The length of the CDR3 is 15 residues. Germline V gene data show CDR1 as SNHLY and CDR2 as FYNNEI. V lost 5 bases to trimming and J lost 1 base, with 11 bases between them. The CDR3 nucleotides are TGTGCCAGCAGTCAACTCGCTAAGAACACCGGGGAGCTGTTTTTT. Its translation is CASSQLAKNTGELFF.

The rearrangement joins TRBV13 to TRBJ1-5, with 7 bases matching TRBD1. Germline loops: CDR1 PRHDT, CDR2 FYEKMQ (reference sequence). V was pared by 5 bases and J by 4 bases, with 11 bases of the junction left unmatched. The CDR3 has 16 amino acids. Written as DNA, the CDR3 is TGTGCCAGCAGCCCGAGTGGGGACAGCCTAAATCAGCCCCAGCATTTT. Its protein is CASSPSGDSLNQPQHF. Variable domain in full (rest from reference TRBV13 and TRBJ1-5): AAGVIQSPRHLIKEKRETATLKCYPIPRHDTVYWYQQGPGQDPQFLISFYEKMQSDKGSIPDRFSAQQFSDYHSELNMSSLELGDSALYFCASSPSGDSLNQPQHFGDGTRLSIL.

CDR3 protein: CASSLAGTGLGEQFF. CDR3 DNA: TGTGCCAGCAGCTTAGCGGGGACAGGGCTGGGCGAGCAGTTCTTC. The chain has TRBV7-8 and TRBJ2-1; 9 bases are shared with TRBD1. Trimming at V came to 0 bases and at J to 10 bases, leaving 7 bases not matched to a gene. This CDR3 is 15 amino acids long. Germline-derived CDR1 and CDR2 are SGHVS and FQNEAQ.

V gene TRBV30 combines with J gene TRBJ2-7; D may match TRBD1 or TRBD2 (6 bases each). V was pared by 2 bases and J by 4 bases, with 15 bases between. In germline, CDR1 is GTSNPN, CDR2 SVGIG (reference sequence). The CDR3 extends over 14 amino acids. Here the CDR3 DNA reads TGTGCCTGGAGTTTTGAGGGGGGCGGGTACGAGCAGTACTTC. This codes for CAWSFEGGGYEQYF.

The CDR3 here is CANKPPMLAGGRNEQFF. CDR3 in DNA: TGTGCCAATAAGCCCCCAATGCTAGCGGGGGGAAGGAATGAGCAGTTCTTC. V is TRBV27 and J is TRBJ2-1, with TRBD2 identical over 11 bases. Germline lookup yields CDR1 MNHEY and CDR2 SMNVEV (reference sequence). J gave up 7 bases and V 10 bases, and 18 bases lay outside the gene matches. CDR3 length: 17 residues.

This clone was detected only once. CDR3 DNA: TGTGCCAGCAGCTTGGGACAGGCTGGCGAGCAGTACTTC. It is translated as CASSLGQAGEQYF. The chain couples TRBV5-6 to TRBJ2-7, with D tentatively TRBD1 (6 bases). Germline CDR1 SGHDT, CDR2 YYEEEE. Between the trimmed V and J ends, which lost 0 bases and 6 bases, there was a span of 10 bases. This CDR3 spans 13 amino acids.

The chain has TRBV27 and TRBJ1-4; no clear D gene. CDR1 and CDR2 (germline): MNHEY, SMNVEV (reference sequence). The CDR3 covers 13 residues. V lost 6 bases and J lost 8, with 13 bases in between. This CDR3 is CASRDPGNEKLFF. In DNA, the CDR3 is TGTGCCAGCAGGGACCCTGGGAACGAAAAACTGTTTTTT.

The chain uses TRBV4-3 and TRBJ2-7; D tentatively fits TRBD1 or TRBD2 (6 bases each). The CDR3 consists of 13 residues. Trimming took 3 bases from V and 5 from J, leaving 11 bases between them. Germline V gene sequence: CDR1 LGHNA, CDR2 YSLEER. The CDR3, as DNA: TGCGCCAGCAGCCAGGCGGAGGGGGACGAGCAGTACTTC. Amino acids: CASSQAEGDEQYF.

The rearrangement uses TRBV6-5 and TRBJ1-3; weak D call: TRBD1 (5 bases). Germline V CDR1 and CDR2: MNHEY, SVGAGI. The ends were cut back, 0 bases at V and 0 bases at J, with 6 bases in the middle. The CDR3 consists of 15 residues. CDR3 DNA sequence: TGTGCCAGCAGTTACTCGACAGTCTCTGGAAACACCATATATTTT. It specifies CASSYSTVSGNTIYF.

The chain has TRBV7-3 and TRBJ1-3; unclear D gene. CDR1 SGHTA and CDR2 FQGTGA come from the germline V gene. This CDR3 comprises 13 residues. V lost 5 bases, J lost 2 bases, and 7 bases lay in between. This CDR3 reads CASSPDPGNTIYF. The CDR3 DNA is TGTGCCAGCAGCCCAGACCCTGGAAACACCATATATTTT.

V gene TRBV6-5 combines with J gene TRBJ2-7; 11 bases match TRBD1. Trimming took 0 bases from V and 1 from J; bases not matched to a gene: 2. This CDR3 spans 16 amino acids. Germline values: CDR1 MNHEY, CDR2 SVGAGI. CDR3 protein: CASSYSGTGGSYEQYF. DNA of the CDR3: TGTGCCAGCAGTTACTCGGGGACAGGGGGATCCTACGAGCAGTACTTC.

This sequence joins TRBV11-1 and TRBJ1-4, with D hard to call. V was clipped by 2 bases and J by 2 bases, with 12 bases between them. Germline CDR1 is SGHAT and CDR2 is FQDESV (reference sequence). The CDR3 contains 16 residues. In DNA form, the CDR3 reads TGTGCCAGCAGCTTACGTACAGCGGGGACTAATGAAAAACTGTTTTTT. Translating it yields CASSLRTAGTNEKLFF.

The V call is TRBV7-8, the J call TRBJ1-5; D might be TRBD1 (5 bases). The CDR3 totals 14 residues. From germline, CDR1 is SGHVS and CDR2 FQNEAQ. V was shortened by 5 bases and J by 3 bases, with 11 bases between the two germline ends. This CDR3 is CASSPGTANQPQHF. The DNA for the CDR3 is TGTGCCAGCAGCCCCGGGACGGCCAATCAGCCCCAGCATTTT.

With regard to this clone: In the same sample, other DNA sequences code for this CDR3. This sequence joins TRBV5-4 and TRBJ1-5; 8 nucleotides agree with TRBD1. This CDR3 is 15 amino acids long. V trimming: 4 bases; J trimming: 4 bases; junction bases outside the gene matches: 7. The germline gives CDR1 SGHNT, CDR2 YYREEE (reference sequence). The CDR3 nucleotides are TGTGCCAGCAGCCCTGGGACAGGCCCTAATCAGCCCCAGCATTTT. Its protein is CASSPGTGPNQPQHF. The entire variable domain, with the rest obtained from reference TRBV5-4 and TRBJ1-5, is as follows: ETGVTQSPTHLIKTRGQQVTLRCSSQSGHNTVSWYQQALGQGPQFIFQYYREEENGRGNFPPRFSGLQFPNYSSELNVNALELDDSALYLCASSPGTGPNQPQHFGDGTRLSIL.

V usage is TRBV7-9 and J usage is TRBJ1-6, with 9 bases aligning to TRBD1. There are 15 residues in the CDR3. Germline V gives CDR1 SEHNR, CDR2 FQNEAQ (reference sequence). Trimming at V came to 6 bases and at J to 8 bases, leaving 8 bases not matched to a gene. The CDR3 DNA reads TGTGCCAGCAGTATCCACCGGGACAGGGATTCACCCCTCCACTTT. This gives the protein CASSIHRDRDSPLHF.